A single sample gave rise to the 27 T cell receptor beta chains below, sequenced in a study of control samples from healthy donors and cancer patients. Data came from immunoSEQ multiplex PCR; TCRdb stores just in-frame clones and leaves some out. The table has about 22,000 clones, approximately 80% seen once. Material: PBMCs. These receptors originate from a man aged 55 to 70 with head and neck cancer.

This chain links TRBV6-5 with TRBJ1-6; unclear D gene. This CDR3 is built from 15 residues. The V end was cut by 6 bases, the J end by 5 bases, with 14 bases between. In germline, CDR1 is MNHEY, CDR2 SVGAGI. The CDR3 bases are TGTGCCAGCAGCCCAACCGTGTGGAATAATTCACCCCTCCACTTT. Its translation is CASSPTVWNNSPLHF.

In DNA form, the CDR3 reads TGCAGCGTTGAAATGGGAAACGAGCAGTACTTC. Encoded protein: CSVEMGNEQYF. The genes are TRBV29-1 and TRBJ2-7; no clear D. V lost 2 bases and J lost 5, with 7 bases in between. The germline gives CDR1 SQVTM, CDR2 ANQGSEA. The CDR3 loop spans 11 amino acids.

This clone has only one observation. The V and J genes are TRBV11-3 and TRBJ2-3, with TRBD1 matching 10 bases. This CDR3 has 14 residues. The ends lost 4 bases at V and 13 bases at J; junction bases unmatched: 11. Germline V gives CDR1 SGHNT, CDR2 YENEEA. The CDR3 DNA reads TGTGCCAGCAGCTCGAACTCGCCCGGGACAGGGGAGTATTTT. This sequence encodes CASSSNSPGTGEYF.

The chain combines TRBV6-5 with TRBJ2-7; D is perhaps TRBD2 (7 bases). The V end lost 7 bases, the J end lost 0 bases, and 16 bases lay between the germline ends. The CDR3 is 15 residues long. In germline, CDR1 is MNHEY, CDR2 SVGAGI. The CDR3 coding sequence is TGTGCCAGCACTAGGGGGGGAGGGGGCTCCTACGAGCAGTACTTC. It translates to CASTRGGGGSYEQYF.

The rearrangement joins TRBV6-1 to TRBJ1-5; TRBD1 might be the D (5 bases). CDR1 and CDR2 (germline): MNHNS, SASEGT. The CDR3 extends over 17 amino acids. V shed 3 bases and J shed 2 bases, with 17 bases lying between them. CDR3 in amino acids: CASSEWPLGAGNQPQHF. CDR3 DNA: TGTGCCAGCAGTGAGTGGCCGCTCGGGGCCGGCAATCAGCCCCAGCATTTT.

A single count supports this clone. The chain links TRBV5-6 to TRBJ1-2; D not resolved. V was pared by 0 bases and J by 6 bases, with 9 bases between. Germline CDR1 reads SGHDT; CDR2 reads YYEEEE. This CDR3 has 13 residues. The CDR3, as DNA: TGTGCCAGCAGCTTGGCCCTCCTGGATGGCTACACCTTC. Protein product: CASSLALLDGYTF.

This sequence joins TRBV9 and TRBJ2-7; a weak D match, TRBD2 (5 bases). Germline CDR1 and CDR2: SGDLS and YYNGEE. V lost 0 bases to trimming and J lost 3 bases, with 10 bases between them. The CDR3 is 14 amino acids. Here the CDR3 DNA reads TGTGCCAGCAGCGTAGGAGGAAGCGGCTACGAGCAGTACTTC. It codes for CASSVGGSGYEQYF.

The chain couples TRBV5-1 to TRBJ2-1, with 7 nucleotides matching TRBD1. V shed 0 bases and J 6 bases; nucleotides not matched to a gene: 3. This CDR3 contains 14 residues. Germline lookup yields CDR1 SGHRS and CDR2 YFSETQ. Here the CDR3 DNA reads TGCGCCAGCAGCTTGGGACAGGGAATCAATGAGCAGTTCTTC. Its protein is CASSLGQGINEQFF.

The V gene is TRBV7-8, the J gene TRBJ2-2, with D possibly being TRBD2 (5 bases). Deletions cut 8 bases from V and 3 bases from J, with 16 bases between. CDR3 length: 15 amino acids. Germline values: CDR1 SGHVS, CDR2 FQNEAQ. The CDR3 loop reads CASRPAGIDTGELFF. Here the CDR3 DNA reads TGTGCCAGCCGCCCCGCGGGTATTGACACCGGGGAGCTGTTTTTT.

This clone was detected once. This chain connects TRBV2 to TRBJ2-3; 16 nucleotides line up with TRBD2. CDR1 is SNHLY and CDR2 is FYNNEI in the germline V gene. V dropped 4 bases and J dropped 6; count of bases not matched to a gene: 4. The CDR3 length is 16 residues. The CDR3: CASSAGTSGGADTQYF. The CDR3 DNA follows: TGTGCCAGCAGTGCGGGGACTAGCGGGGGGGCGGATACGCAGTATTTT.

V is TRBV18 and J is TRBJ2-3; D is unresolved. V lost 1 base, J lost 0 bases, and 11 bases lay in between. The CDR3 is 16 amino acids. In germline, CDR1 is KGHSH, CDR2 LQKENI. CDR3 DNA: TGTGCCAGCTCACCACAGGCAGAGTCTAGCACAGATACGCAGTATTTT. It codes for CASSPQAESSTDTQYF.

This clone was found a few times. Other DNA sequences from this sample encode an identical CDR3 as well. The chain recombines TRBV20-1 with TRBJ2-7; the D is unclear. Germline loops: CDR1 DFQATT, CDR2 SNEGSKA (reference sequence). This CDR3 contains 10 residues. Trimming cost V 3 bases and J 5 bases, with 5 bases left between them. The CDR3 protein is CSASVDEQYF. In nucleotides, the CDR3 is TGCAGTGCTAGTGTTGACGAGCAGTACTTC.

This clone was counted between two and nine times. The genes are TRBV6-5 and TRBJ2-1, with unresolved D. CDR3 size: 13 residues. The V gene's germline CDR1 is MNHEY and CDR2 SVGAGI. Trimming took off 6 bases at V and 6 bases at J, with 12 bases between the two ends. CDR3 in DNA: TGTGCCAGCAGGCCCGCCGGCGGCAATGAGCAGTTCTTC. Amino acid sequence: CASRPAGGNEQFF.

The V call is TRBV6-6, the J call TRBJ2-1; D could derive from TRBD1 or TRBD2 (5 bases each). The ends were cut back, 5 bases at V and 0 bases at J, with 17 bases in the middle. The CDR3 is 17 residues long. Germline values: CDR1 MNHNY, CDR2 SVGAGI (reference sequence). Here the CDR3 reads CASSPTSSGSSYNEQFF. The CDR3 region has the DNA TGTGCCAGCAGTCCGACCTCTTCAGGGAGCTCCTACAATGAGCAGTTCTTC.

The rearrangement links TRBV5-6 to TRBJ1-2; the D gene is possibly TRBD1 (6 bases). CDR1 is SGHDT and CDR2 is YYEEEE in the germline V gene. This CDR3 has 14 amino acids. The V end was cut by 0 bases, the J end by 2 bases, with 8 bases between. In DNA, the CDR3 is TGTGCCAGCAGCTTGGGACAGGCAAACTATGGCTACACCTTC. It is translated as CASSLGQANYGYTF.

This clone was recorded a few times. CDR3 sequence: CASSLDTWTYEQYF. In nucleotides, the CDR3 is TGTGCCAGCAGCCTCGACACGTGGACCTACGAGCAGTACTTC. The chain uses TRBV5-4 and TRBJ2-7; D ambiguous. Germline V gives CDR1 SGHNT, CDR2 YYREEE (reference sequence). Trimming removed 4 bases from V and 2 bases from J, with 13 bases in between. The CDR3 spans 14 residues.

The chain is built from TRBV6-6 and TRBJ2-2; no firm D call. Per germline, CDR1 MNHNY and CDR2 SVGAGI (reference sequence). The CDR3 is made up of 16 amino acids. Trimming removed 4 bases at V and 5 bases at J, with 17 bases between. CDR3 nucleotide sequence: TGTGCCAGCAGTTTGGGGTCGACACCTAGGACCGGGGAGCTGTTTTTT. This encodes CASSLGSTPRTGELFF.

This clone was seen just once. This chain links TRBV15 with TRBJ2-1; the D gene could be TRBD1 or TRBD2 (7 bases each). Germline V gene lookup returns CDR1 LNHNV and CDR2 YYDKDF (reference sequence). The CDR3 contains 15 residues. Trimming took 4 bases from V and 1 from J, leaving 11 bases between them. The CDR3 bases are TGTGCCACCAGCATTCAGGGGGGGTCCTACAATGAGCAGTTCTTC. This sequence encodes CATSIQGGSYNEQFF.

The sample holds a few counts of this clone. This rearrangement joins TRBV19 to TRBJ2-7, with D perhaps matching TRBD1 (6 bases). The CDR3 runs to 18 residues. In germline, CDR1 is LNHDA, CDR2 SQIVND (reference sequence). Trimming pared 3 bases from V and 0 bases from J, leaving 21 bases between. In DNA form, the CDR3 reads TGTGCCAGTAGTATCTCGGGACAATCATTAGGGTTCTCCTACGAGCAGTACTTC. Encoded protein: CASSISGQSLGFSYEQYF. Using reference TRBV19 and TRBJ2-7 for the parts outside the CDR3, the full variable domain is DGGITQSPKYLFRKEGQNVTLSCEQNLNHDAMYWYRQDPGQGLRLIYYSQIVNDFQKGDIAEGYSVSREKKESFPLTVTSAQKNPTAFYLCASSISGQSLGFSYEQYFGPGTRLTVT.

The chain joins TRBV11-3 to TRBJ2-2; 14 nucleotides align to TRBD2. Germline CDR1 reads SGHNT; CDR2 reads YENEEA. This CDR3 spans 17 amino acids. With V trimmed by 0 bases and J by 7 bases, 4 bases remained unmatched. CDR3 in DNA: TGTGCCAGCAGCTTAGATCGGGGACTAGCGGGAGTCGGGGAGCTGTTTTTT. It translates to CASSLDRGLAGVGELFF.

This chain joins TRBV15 and TRBJ1-6, with D possibly matching TRBD1 (5 bases). The V gene lost 3 bases and the J gene lost 5 bases, with 11 bases spanning the gap. Germline V gives CDR1 LNHNV, CDR2 YYDKDF (reference sequence). This CDR3 is built from 15 residues. CDR3 nucleotides: TGTGCCACCAGCAGTGGGGACGGTAATAATTCACCCCTCCACTTT. Translation: CATSSGDGNNSPLHF.

This chain connects TRBV6-5 to TRBJ1-1; D gene ambiguous. The germline CDR1 and CDR2 sequences are MNHEY and SVGAGI. The CDR3 covers 14 residues. Trimming shortened V by 7 bases and J by 5 bases, and 17 bases separated the two germline ends. The DNA of the CDR3 is TGTGCCAGCACCCCCGTAAATGGGGAAACTGAAGCTTTCTTT. Encoded protein: CASTPVNGETEAFF.

This clone is labeled large. The chain employs TRBV5-1 and TRBJ2-2; D is possibly TRBD1 (5 bases). The CDR3 totals 15 residues. Germline-derived CDR1 and CDR2 are SGHRS and YFSETQ. The V and J ends lost 3 bases and 3 bases respectively, with 12 bases between them. The CDR3 region has the DNA TGCGCCAGCAGCTCAAACAGGTTCCACACCGGGGAGCTGTTTTTT. It yields the protein CASSSNRFHTGELFF.

The chain joins TRBV23-1 to TRBJ1-1, with D hard to call. TRBV23-1 is noted as an ORF with a role that remains uncertain. Trimming took 2 bases from V and 4 from J, leaving 11 bases between them. The CDR3 has 14 residues. This CDR3 reads CASSQGVSSTEAFF. The CDR3 DNA reads as TGCGCCAGCAGTCAAGGGGTTTCAAGCACTGAAGCTTTCTTT.

The genes are TRBV15 and TRBJ2-3, with 8 bases identical to TRBD2. The trim removed 2 bases at V and 1 base at J, leaving 5 bases unmatched. From germline, CDR1 is LNHNV and CDR2 YYDKDF (reference sequence). CDR3 length: 16 residues. CDR3 nucleotide sequence: TGTGCCACCAGCAGAACGACTAGCGCTCGCACAGATACGCAGTATTTT. Residues: CATSRTTSARTDTQYF.

The chain is built from TRBV15 and TRBJ2-7; D remains unclear. The CDR3 is 14 amino acids. Trimming stripped 5 bases from V and 2 bases from J, with 13 bases between. In germline, CDR1 is LNHNV, CDR2 YYDKDF (reference sequence). The CDR3 region has the DNA TGTGCCACCAGCCCCGGGCTGACTGCCTACGAGCAGTACTTC. It is translated as CATSPGLTAYEQYF. Together with reference TRBV15 and TRBJ2-7, the CDR3 gives the full variable domain: DAMVIQNPRYQVTQFGKPVTLSCSQTLNHNVMYWYQQKSSQAPKLLFHYYDKDFNNEADTPDNFQSRRPNTSFCFLDIRSPGLGDTAMYLCATSPGLTAYEQYFGPGTRLTVT.

This chain uses TRBV5-1 with TRBJ1-1; D remains ambiguous. Germline V CDR1 and CDR2: SGHRS, YFSETQ. The CDR3 runs to 14 residues. With 0 bases removed from V and 4 bases from J, the gap between germline ends came to 10 bases. The CDR3 reads CASSLGTRGTEAFF. CDR3 DNA: TGCGCCAGCAGCTTGGGGACCCGTGGCACTGAAGCTTTCTTT.